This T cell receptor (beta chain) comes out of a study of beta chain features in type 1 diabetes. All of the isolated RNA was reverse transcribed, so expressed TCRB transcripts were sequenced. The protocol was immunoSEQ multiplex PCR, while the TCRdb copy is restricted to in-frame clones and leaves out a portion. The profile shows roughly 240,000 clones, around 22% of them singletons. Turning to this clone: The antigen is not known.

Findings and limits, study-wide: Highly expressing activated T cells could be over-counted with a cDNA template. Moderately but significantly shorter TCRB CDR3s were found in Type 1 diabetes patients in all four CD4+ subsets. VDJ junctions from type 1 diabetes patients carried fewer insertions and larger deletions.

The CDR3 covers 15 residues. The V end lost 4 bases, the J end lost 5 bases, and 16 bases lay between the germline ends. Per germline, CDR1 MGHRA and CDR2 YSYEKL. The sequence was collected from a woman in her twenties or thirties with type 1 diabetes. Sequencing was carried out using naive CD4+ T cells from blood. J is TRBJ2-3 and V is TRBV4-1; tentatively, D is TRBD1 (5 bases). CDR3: CASSLPQGLGDTQYF. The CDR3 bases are TGCGCCAGCAGCCTCCCCCAGGGCCTGGGAGATACGCAGTATTTT.